These T cell receptor beta chains were read from a single sample in a study of CD8 T cells in Susac syndrome. TCRdb processed the immunoSEQ multiplex PCR reads anew with MiXCR; each CDR3 protein has one entry. The table shows approximately 87,000 distinct CDR3 sequences, with roughly 95% occurring only once. The sample consisted of CD8+ T cells from PBMCs. The receptor source for this set is a human donor with Susac syndrome. CDR3s include the opening cysteine and the closing phenylalanine or tryptophan. The D gene is left open where the match is weak. The size entry is marked missing in some rows and otherwise reads once, few, many or a size class.

V gene,J gene,clone size,CDR3 length,D gene,CDR3 protein,CDR3 DNA
TRBV20-1,TRBJ2-3,NA,13,NA,CSPLSRSVGTQYF,TGCAGTCCGTTGAGCAGGAGTGTGGGTACGCAGTATTTT
TRBV30,TRBJ1-1,NA,13,NA,CAWGDGGPTEAFF,TGTGCCTGGGGGGACGGGGGGCCTACTGAAGCTTTCTTT
TRBV9,TRBJ2-1,NA,14,TRBD1,CASSVRDRGDEQFF,TGTGCCAGCAGCGTCCGGGACAGGGGTGATGAGCAGTTCTTC
TRBV14,TRBJ1-2,NA,15,NA,CASSGVLGERYGYTF,TGTGCCAGCAGCGGCGTACTTGGAGAGCGCTATGGCTACACCTTC
TRBV2,TRBJ2-6,NA,17,NA,CASSGPGQSSGANVLTF,TGTGCCAGCAGTGGACCGGGACAAAGCTCTGGGGCCAACGTCCTGACTTTC
TRBV12-3/TRBV12-4,TRBJ1-1,NA,18,NA,CASSRDLTSVRGWLAAFF,TGTGCCAGCAGTCGGGATCTTACGTCGGTAAGGGGTTGGCTGGCAGCTTTCTTT
TRBV5-6,TRBJ2-1,NA,15,TRBD2,CASSITGGGYNEQFF,TGTGCCAGCAGCATTACCGGGGGGGGCTACAATGAGCAGTTCTTC
TRBV27,TRBJ2-7,NA,14,TRBD1,CASRPGQGAYEQYF,TGTGCCAGCAGACCGGGACAGGGAGCCTACGAGCAGTACTTC
TRBV27,TRBJ2-3,NA,14,TRBD2,CASRLAGSTDTQYF,TGTGCCAGTCGACTAGCGGGATCGACAGATACGCAGTATTTT
TRBV30,TRBJ2-3,NA,12,NA,CAWSHPEDTQYF,TGTGCCTGGAGCCACCCGGAAGATACGCAGTATTTT
TRBV20-1,TRBJ2-7,once,13,NA,CSAWLAGAYEQYF,TGCAGTGCTTGGCTCGCTGGGGCGTACGAGCAGTACTTC